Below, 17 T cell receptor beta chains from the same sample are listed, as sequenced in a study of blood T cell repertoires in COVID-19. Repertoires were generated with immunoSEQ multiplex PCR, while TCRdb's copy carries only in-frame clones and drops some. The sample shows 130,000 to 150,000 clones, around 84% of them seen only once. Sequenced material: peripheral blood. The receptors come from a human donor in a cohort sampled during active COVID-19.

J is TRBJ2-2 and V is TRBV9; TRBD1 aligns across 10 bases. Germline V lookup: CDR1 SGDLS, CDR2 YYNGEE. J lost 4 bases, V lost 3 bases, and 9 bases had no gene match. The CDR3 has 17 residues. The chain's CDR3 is CASSARGTGVRTGELFF. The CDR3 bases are TGTGCCAGCAGCGCCCGGGGGACAGGGGTACGCACCGGGGAGCTGTTTTTT.

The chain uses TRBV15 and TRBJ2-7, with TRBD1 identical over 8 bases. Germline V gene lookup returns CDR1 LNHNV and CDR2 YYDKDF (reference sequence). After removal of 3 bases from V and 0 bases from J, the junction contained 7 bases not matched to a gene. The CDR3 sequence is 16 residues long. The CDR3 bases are TGTGCCACCAGCAGGAAGGGACAGGCTTACTCCTACGAGCAGTACTTC. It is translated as CATSRKGQAYSYEQYF.

As DNA, the CDR3 is TGTGCCAGCTCCTCAGGGTCCACGGTCTATGGCTACACCTTC. As protein: CASSSGSTVYGYTF. The chain links TRBV28 to TRBJ1-2, with TRBD1 as a possible D gene (5 bases). V lost 8 bases and J lost 4, with 17 bases in between. Per the germline V gene, CDR1 is MDHEN and CDR2 is SYDVKM. This CDR3 has 14 amino acids.

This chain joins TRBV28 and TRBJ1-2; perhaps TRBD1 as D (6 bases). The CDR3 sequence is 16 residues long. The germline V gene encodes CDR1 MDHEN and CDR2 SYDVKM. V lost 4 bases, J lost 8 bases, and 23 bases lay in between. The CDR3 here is CASSSPSYHGGGGYTF. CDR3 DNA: TGTGCCAGCAGTTCACCTTCTTACCACGGTGGGGGCGGCTACACCTTC.

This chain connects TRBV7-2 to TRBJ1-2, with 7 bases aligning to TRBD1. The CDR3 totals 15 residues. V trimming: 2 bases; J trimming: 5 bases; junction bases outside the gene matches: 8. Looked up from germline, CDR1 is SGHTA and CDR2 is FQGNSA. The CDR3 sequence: CASSLYQGEGYGYTF. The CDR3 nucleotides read TGTGCCAGCAGCTTATACCAGGGGGAAGGGTATGGCTACACCTTC.

CDR3 nucleotide sequence: TGTGCCATCAGTGATTTTGGGGGCAGGACAGATACGCAGTATTTT. Translation: CAISDFGGRTDTQYF. V and J are TRBV10-3 and TRBJ2-3; D is perhaps TRBD1 (6 bases). Germline values: CDR1 ENHRY, CDR2 SYGVKD. The CDR3 totals 15 residues. V was trimmed by 3 bases and J by 3 bases, leaving 13 bases between them.

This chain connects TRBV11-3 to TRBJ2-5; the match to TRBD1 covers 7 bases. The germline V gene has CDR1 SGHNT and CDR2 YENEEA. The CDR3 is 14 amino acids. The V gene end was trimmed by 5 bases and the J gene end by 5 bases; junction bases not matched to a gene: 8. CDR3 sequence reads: CASSPPTGRETQYF. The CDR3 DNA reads TGTGCCAGCAGCCCCCCGACAGGGCGTGAGACCCAGTACTTC.

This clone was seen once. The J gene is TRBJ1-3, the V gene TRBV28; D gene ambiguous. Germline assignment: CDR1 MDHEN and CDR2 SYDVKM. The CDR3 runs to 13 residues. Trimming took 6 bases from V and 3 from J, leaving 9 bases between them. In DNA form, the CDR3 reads TGTGCCAGCAGGGTACCTAGTGGAAACACCATATATTTT. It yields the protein CASRVPSGNTIYF.

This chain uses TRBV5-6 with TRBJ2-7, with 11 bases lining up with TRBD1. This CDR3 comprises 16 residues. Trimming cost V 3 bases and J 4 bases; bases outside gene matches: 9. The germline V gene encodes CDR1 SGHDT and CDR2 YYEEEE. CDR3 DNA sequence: TGTGCCAGCAGCTCTTGGAGTGGACAGGGGGCTTACGAGCAGTACTTC. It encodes CASSSWSGQGAYEQYF.

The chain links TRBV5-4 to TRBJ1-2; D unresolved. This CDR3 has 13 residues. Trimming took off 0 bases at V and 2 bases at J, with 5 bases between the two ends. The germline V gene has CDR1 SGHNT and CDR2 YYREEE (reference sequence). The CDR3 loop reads CASSLERNYGYTF. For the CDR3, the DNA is TGTGCCAGCAGCTTGGAACGGAACTATGGCTACACCTTC. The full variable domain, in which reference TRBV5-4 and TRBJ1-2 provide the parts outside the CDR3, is ETGVTQSPTHLIKTRGQQVTLRCSSQSGHNTVSWYQQALGQGPQFIFQYYREEENGRGNFPPRFSGLQFPNYSSELNVNALELDDSALYLCASSLERNYGYTFGSGTRLTVV.

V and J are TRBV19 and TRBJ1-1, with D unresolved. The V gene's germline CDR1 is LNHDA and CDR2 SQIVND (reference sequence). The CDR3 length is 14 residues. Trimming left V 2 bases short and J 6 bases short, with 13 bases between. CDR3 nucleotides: TGTGCCAGTAGTATAAGGGCCAGCGGGTCTGAAGCTTTCTTT. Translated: CASSIRASGSEAFF.

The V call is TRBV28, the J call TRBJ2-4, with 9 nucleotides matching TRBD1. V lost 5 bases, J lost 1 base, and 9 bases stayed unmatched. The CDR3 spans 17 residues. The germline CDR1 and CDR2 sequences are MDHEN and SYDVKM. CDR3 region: CASSQLSQGAAKNIQYF. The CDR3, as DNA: TGTGCCAGCAGTCAATTATCACAGGGGGCGGCCAAAAACATTCAGTACTTC. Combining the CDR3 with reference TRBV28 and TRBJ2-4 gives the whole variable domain DVKVTQSSRYLVKRTGEKVFLECVQDMDHENMFWYRQDPGLGLRLIYFSYDVKMKEKGDIPEGYSVSREKKERFSLILESASTNQTSMYLCASSQLSQGAAKNIQYFGAGTRLSVL.

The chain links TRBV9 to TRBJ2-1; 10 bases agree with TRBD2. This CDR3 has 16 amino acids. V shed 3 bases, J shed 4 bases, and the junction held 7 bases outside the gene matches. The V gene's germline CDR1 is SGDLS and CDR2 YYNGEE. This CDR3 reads CASSGNPSGGYNEQFF. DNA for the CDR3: TGTGCCAGCAGCGGAAACCCTAGCGGGGGTTACAATGAGCAGTTCTTC.

The CDR3 spells CASSQTGGNYGYTF. As DNA, the CDR3 is TGTGCCAGCAGCCAGACAGGGGGCAACTATGGCTACACCTTC. The V call is TRBV5-6, the J call TRBJ1-2; TRBD1 agrees at 10 bases. This CDR3 has 14 residues. CDR1 and CDR2 (germline): SGHDT, YYEEEE. The ends lost 4 bases at V and 2 bases at J; junction bases unmatched: 2.

The CDR3: CASSFVQGWQYF. CDR3 nucleotide sequence: TGTGCCAGCAGCTTCGTACAGGGTTGGCAGTACTTC. The V gene is TRBV7-8, the J gene TRBJ2-7; possible D gene TRBD1, 6 bases. Deletions cut 3 bases from V and 9 bases from J, with 12 bases between. The CDR3 is 12 amino acids. In germline, CDR1 is SGHVS, CDR2 FQNEAQ.

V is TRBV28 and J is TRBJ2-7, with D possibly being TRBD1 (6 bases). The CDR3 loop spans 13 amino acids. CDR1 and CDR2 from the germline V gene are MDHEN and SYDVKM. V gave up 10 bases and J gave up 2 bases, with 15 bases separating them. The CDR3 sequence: CATRTDLTYEQYF. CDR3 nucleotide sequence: TGTGCCACCCGGACAGACCTGACCTACGAGCAGTACTTC.

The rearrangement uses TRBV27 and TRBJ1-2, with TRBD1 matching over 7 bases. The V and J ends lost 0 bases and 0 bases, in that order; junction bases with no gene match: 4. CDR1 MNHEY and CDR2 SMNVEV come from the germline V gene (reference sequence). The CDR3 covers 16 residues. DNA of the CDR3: TGTGCCAGCAGTTTATCGGTCGGGACAGCTAACTATGGCTACACCTTC. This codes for CASSLSVGTANYGYTF.